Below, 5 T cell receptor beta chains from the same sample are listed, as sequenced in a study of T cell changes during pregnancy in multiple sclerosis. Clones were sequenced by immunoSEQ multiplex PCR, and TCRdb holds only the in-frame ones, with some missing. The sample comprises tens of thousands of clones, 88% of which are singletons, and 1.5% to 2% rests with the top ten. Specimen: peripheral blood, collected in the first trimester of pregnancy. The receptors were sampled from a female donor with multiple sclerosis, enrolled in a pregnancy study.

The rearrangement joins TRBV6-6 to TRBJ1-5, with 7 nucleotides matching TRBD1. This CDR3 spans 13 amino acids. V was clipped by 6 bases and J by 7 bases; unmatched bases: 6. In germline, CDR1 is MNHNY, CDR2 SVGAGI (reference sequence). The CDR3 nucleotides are TGTGCCAGCAGCACGGAGACAGGGCAGCCCCAGCATTTT. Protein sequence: CASSTETGQPQHF.

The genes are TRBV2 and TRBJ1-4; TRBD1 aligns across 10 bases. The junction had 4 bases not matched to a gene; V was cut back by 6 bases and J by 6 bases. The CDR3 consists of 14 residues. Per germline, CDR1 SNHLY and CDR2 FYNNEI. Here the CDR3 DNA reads TGTGCCAGCAGCACCGGGACAGGGGATGAAAAACTGTTTTTT. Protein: CASSTGTGDEKLFF.

DNA of the CDR3: TGTGCCTGGAGTGTGGGGCTAGCGATACAAGAGACCCAGTACTTC. Amino acid sequence: CAWSVGLAIQETQYF. This chain connects TRBV30 to TRBJ2-5; a weak D match, TRBD2 (6 bases). The CDR3 is 15 residues long. V lost 0 bases to trimming and J lost 2 bases, with 13 bases between them. Germline lookup yields CDR1 GTSNPN and CDR2 SVGIG (reference sequence).

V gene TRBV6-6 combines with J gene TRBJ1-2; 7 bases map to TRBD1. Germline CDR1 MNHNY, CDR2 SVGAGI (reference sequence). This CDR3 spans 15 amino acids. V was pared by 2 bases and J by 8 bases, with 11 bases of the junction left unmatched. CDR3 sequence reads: CASSYRRGLPRGYTF. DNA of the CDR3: TGTGCCAGCAGTTACCGAAGGGGGCTCCCCCGGGGCTACACCTTC.

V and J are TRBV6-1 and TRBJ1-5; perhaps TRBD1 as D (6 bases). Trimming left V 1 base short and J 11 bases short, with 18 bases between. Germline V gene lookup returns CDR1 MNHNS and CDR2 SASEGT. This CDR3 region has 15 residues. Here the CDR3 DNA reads TGTGCCAGCAGTGAAGTTACGGCAGGGGTTACGACCCAGCATTTT. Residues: CASSEVTAGVTTQHF.